This T cell receptor beta chain was retrieved from a study of blood T cells in healthy people across ages. A sample-barcoded 5' primer and a J-beta primer mix were used in a second PCR of roughly 7 to 11 cycles. TCRdb re-called the 5' RACE reads with MiXCR, one entry per CDR3 protein. The sample shows hundreds of thousands of distinct CDR3 sequences, around three fifths of them seen only once. Concerning this clonotype itself: As yet, its antigen is unknown.

Study-wide results and limits: The authors considered diversity estimates from one million T cells to be underestimates.

The trim removed 7 bases at V and 3 bases at J, leaving 8 bases unmatched. There are 15 residues in the CDR3. From germline, CDR1 is SGHTA and CDR2 FQGNSA. The chain recombines TRBV7-2 with TRBJ1-5; TRBD1 agrees at 8 bases. Input material: blood. The TCR originated in a man in his forties in good health. The DNA for the CDR3 is TGTGCCAGCAATCCAGGGGGCCCGCTCAATCAGCCCCAGCATTTT. It codes for CASNPGGPLNQPQHF.